A selection of T cell receptor beta chains follows, all from one sample in a study of cytomegalovirus exposure and HLA in healthy donors. The table came from immunoSEQ multiplex PCR; TCRdb's copy has only in-frame clones and leaves some out. The table includes 150,000 to 180,000 clones, roughly 70% detected once. What was sequenced was PBMCs. Receptor source: a young man in good health and CMV-seronegative. Each CDR3 is given with its conserved first and last residue. Each record gives: clone size, J gene, V gene, D gene, CDR3 protein, CDR3 DNA. D genes are given only for firm matches. Not all rows give a size; the values are once, few, many and, for expanded clones, a class.

clone size: once; J gene: TRBJ2-1; V gene: TRBV2; D gene: TRBD2; CDR3 protein: CASSPGLAGGNEQFF; CDR3 DNA: TGTGCCAGCAGCCCCGGACTAGCGGGGGGCAATGAGCAGTTCTTC
clone size: NA; J gene: TRBJ2-1; V gene: TRBV28; D gene: NA; CDR3 protein: CASSPPDRTDNEQFF; CDR3 DNA: TGTGCCAGCAGTCCTCCTGACAGGACCGACAATGAGCAGTTCTTC
clone size: once; J gene: TRBJ1-5; V gene: TRBV6-1; D gene: TRBD1; CDR3 protein: CASSERTGPYSNQPQNF; CDR3 DNA: TGTGCCAGCAGTGAAAGGACAGGCCCTTATAGCAATCAGCCCCAGAATTTT
clone size: NA; J gene: TRBJ2-7; V gene: TRBV19; D gene: NA; CDR3 protein: CASSRLVSYEQYF; CDR3 DNA: TGTGCCAGTAGTCGACTGGTTTCCTACGAGCAGTACTTC
clone size: few; J gene: TRBJ1-2; V gene: TRBV7-9; D gene: NA; CDR3 protein: CASSLGGGNNYGYTF; CDR3 DNA: TGTGCCAGCAGCTTAGGTGGAGGGAATAACTATGGCTACACCTTC
clone size: NA; J gene: TRBJ2-1; V gene: TRBV29-1; D gene: NA; CDR3 protein: CSVQASYNEQFF; CDR3 DNA: TGCAGCGTCCAGGCCTCCTACAATGAGCAGTTCTTC
clone size: NA; J gene: TRBJ1-1; V gene: TRBV27; D gene: NA; CDR3 protein: CASSSISGMNTEAFF; CDR3 DNA: TGTGCCAGCAGTTCGATTAGCGGGATGAACACTGAAGCTTTCTTT
clone size: NA; J gene: TRBJ2-7; V gene: TRBV5-1; D gene: NA; CDR3 protein: CASSLNTNSYEQYF; CDR3 DNA: TGCGCCAGCAGCTTAAATACAAACTCCTACGAGCAGTACTTC
clone size: NA; J gene: TRBJ1-1; V gene: TRBV30; D gene: NA; CDR3 protein: CAGTLGGSTEAFF; CDR3 DNA: TGTGCCGGGACCCTTGGAGGATCCACTGAAGCTTTCTTT
clone size: once; J gene: TRBJ1-1; V gene: TRBV27; D gene: NA; CDR3 protein: CANKHRENTEAFF; CDR3 DNA: TGTGCCAACAAACACAGGGAGAACACTGAAGCTTTCTTT
clone size: NA; J gene: TRBJ1-2; V gene: TRBV6-6; D gene: NA; CDR3 protein: CASSPPQGMVKGYTF; CDR3 DNA: TGTGCCAGCAGCCCACCACAGGGTATGGTGAAGGGCTACACCTTC
clone size: NA; J gene: TRBJ2-1; V gene: TRBV9; D gene: NA; CDR3 protein: CASAQRGGLSSYNEQFF; CDR3 DNA: TGTGCCAGCGCGCAAAGAGGCGGCCTGAGCTCCTACAATGAGCAGTTCTTC
clone size: NA; J gene: TRBJ1-2; V gene: TRBV28; D gene: NA; CDR3 protein: CASRAPTGSPDYGYTF; CDR3 DNA: TGTGCCAGCAGGGCCCCTACAGGGAGCCCAGACTATGGCTACACCTTC
clone size: NA; J gene: TRBJ2-1; V gene: TRBV30; D gene: TRBD1; CDR3 protein: CAWSSKGAFNEQFF; CDR3 DNA: TGTGCCTGGAGTTCAAAGGGGGCTTTCAATGAGCAGTTCTTC
clone size: NA; J gene: TRBJ1-4; V gene: TRBV5-6; D gene: NA; CDR3 protein: CASSLLSRSNEKLFF; CDR3 DNA: TGTGCCAGCAGCTTGTTAAGTCGGTCCAATGAAAAACTGTTTTTT
clone size: NA; J gene: TRBJ2-3; V gene: TRBV5-5; D gene: TRBD2; CDR3 protein: CASSPGRNADTQYF; CDR3 DNA: TGTGCCAGCAGCCCCGGGAGGAACGCAGATACGCAGTATTTT
clone size: NA; J gene: TRBJ1-1; V gene: TRBV7-2; D gene: NA; CDR3 protein: CASSLAYQGTEAFF; CDR3 DNA: TGTGCCAGCAGCTTAGCTTACCAGGGAACTGAAGCTTTCTTT
clone size: NA; J gene: TRBJ1-5; V gene: TRBV19; D gene: NA; CDR3 protein: CASRATGNQPQHF; CDR3 DNA: TGTGCCAGTAGGGCGACAGGCAATCAGCCCCAGCATTTT
clone size: once; J gene: TRBJ1-1; V gene: TRBV11-2; D gene: NA; CDR3 protein: CASSSDSFEAFF; CDR3 DNA: TGTGCCAGCAGTTCGGACAGTTTTGAAGCTTTCTTT
clone size: NA; J gene: TRBJ2-7; V gene: TRBV23-1; D gene: NA; CDR3 protein: CASGHRLAYEQYF; CDR3 DNA: TGCGCCAGCGGCCACCGCCTGGCCTACGAGCAGTACTTC
clone size: NA; J gene: TRBJ2-7; V gene: TRBV7-8; D gene: NA; CDR3 protein: CASSPQTGYYEQYF; CDR3 DNA: TGTGCCAGCAGCCCTCAGACAGGCTACTACGAGCAGTACTTC
clone size: NA; J gene: TRBJ1-1; V gene: TRBV30; D gene: NA; CDR3 protein: CAWTVGGDAFF; CDR3 DNA: TGTGCCTGGACCGTGGGAGGGGACGCTTTCTTT
clone size: NA; J gene: TRBJ1-5; V gene: TRBV28; D gene: NA; CDR3 protein: CASSFEDQPQHF; CDR3 DNA: TGTGCCAGCAGTTTTGAGGATCAGCCCCAGCATTTT
clone size: once; J gene: TRBJ1-6; V gene: TRBV5-1; D gene: NA; CDR3 protein: CASSPGGNNSPLHF; CDR3 DNA: TGCGCCAGCAGCCCGGGGGGGAATAATTCACCCCTCCACTTT
clone size: NA; J gene: TRBJ1-5; V gene: TRBV6-1; D gene: TRBD1; CDR3 protein: CASATGENQPQHF; CDR3 DNA: TGTGCCAGCGCGACAGGGGAAAATCAGCCCCAGCATTTT
clone size: NA; J gene: TRBJ2-1; V gene: TRBV4-3; D gene: TRBD2; CDR3 protein: CASSQGTSGPYNEQFF; CDR3 DNA: TGCGCCAGCAGCCAAGGGACTAGCGGGCCCTACAATGAGCAGTTCTTC
clone size: NA; J gene: TRBJ2-7; V gene: TRBV13; D gene: TRBD1; CDR3 protein: CATGQGEDEQYF; CDR3 DNA: TGTGCCACAGGACAGGGGGAGGACGAGCAGTACTTC
clone size: NA; J gene: TRBJ2-7; V gene: TRBV9; D gene: TRBD1; CDR3 protein: CASSEGTGGDEQYF; CDR3 DNA: TGTGCCAGCAGCGAGGGGACAGGGGGCGACGAGCAGTACTTC
clone size: few; J gene: TRBJ1-1; V gene: TRBV7-9; D gene: NA; CDR3 protein: CASSPGGDAEAFF; CDR3 DNA: TGTGCCAGCAGCCCCGGGGGGGACGCTGAAGCTTTCTTT
clone size: NA; J gene: TRBJ1-3; V gene: TRBV6-1; D gene: NA; CDR3 protein: CASTRNQGLGNTIYF; CDR3 DNA: TGTGCCAGCACCAGAAATCAGGGTCTCGGAAACACCATATATTTT
clone size: NA; J gene: TRBJ2-7; V gene: TRBV29-1; D gene: NA; CDR3 protein: CSAGHQYEQYF; CDR3 DNA: TGCAGCGCCGGACACCAGTACGAGCAGTACTTC
clone size: NA; J gene: TRBJ2-5; V gene: TRBV5-1; D gene: TRBD2; CDR3 protein: CASSLFGTRGRETQYF; CDR3 DNA: TGCGCCAGCAGCTTGTTTGGGACTAGGGGCCGAGAGACCCAGTACTTC
clone size: NA; J gene: TRBJ1-1; V gene: TRBV6-1; D gene: NA; CDR3 protein: CASRGARAGEAFF; CDR3 DNA: TGTGCCAGCAGAGGGGCTCGGGCCGGCGAAGCTTTCTTT
clone size: NA; J gene: TRBJ1-6; V gene: TRBV30; D gene: NA; CDR3 protein: CAWTNDRYSPLHF; CDR3 DNA: TGTGCCTGGACCAACGACAGGTATTCACCCCTCCACTTT
clone size: NA; J gene: TRBJ2-2; V gene: TRBV28; D gene: NA; CDR3 protein: CASSRGGAGPLTGELFF; CDR3 DNA: TGTGCCAGCAGTCGAGGTGGGGCGGGGCCCTTGACCGGGGAGCTGTTTTTT
clone size: few; J gene: TRBJ1-6; V gene: TRBV27; D gene: TRBD1; CDR3 protein: CASSSSRGTGGSPLHF; CDR3 DNA: TGTGCCAGCAGTTCTTCCCGGGGGACAGGGGGATCACCCCTCCACTTT
clone size: NA; J gene: TRBJ2-3; V gene: TRBV15; D gene: NA; CDR3 protein: CATSRDEGGNTDTQYF; CDR3 DNA: TGTGCCACCAGCAGAGATGAAGGGGGTAACACAGATACGCAGTATTTT
clone size: NA; J gene: TRBJ1-5; V gene: TRBV7-8; D gene: TRBD1; CDR3 protein: CASSLAQGGQPQHF; CDR3 DNA: TGTGCCAGCAGCTTAGCACAGGGGGGTCAGCCCCAGCATTTT
clone size: NA; J gene: TRBJ2-1; V gene: TRBV19; D gene: NA; CDR3 protein: CASNPARGVEQFF; CDR3 DNA: TGTGCCAGTAATCCAGCGCGGGGAGTTGAGCAGTTCTTC
clone size: NA; J gene: TRBJ2-3; V gene: TRBV5-6; D gene: NA; CDR3 protein: CASSLDRALPDTQYF; CDR3 DNA: TGTGCCAGCAGCTTGGACAGGGCCCTTCCAGATACGCAGTATTTT
clone size: NA; J gene: TRBJ1-6; V gene: TRBV5-8; D gene: TRBD1; CDR3 protein: CASSFSLTQGATFNSPLHF; CDR3 DNA: TGTGCCAGCAGCTTTTCGCTAACACAGGGGGCGACTTTTAATTCACCCCTCCACTTT
clone size: NA; J gene: TRBJ2-7; V gene: TRBV6-1; D gene: NA; CDR3 protein: CASSRQYSYEQYF; CDR3 DNA: TGTGCCAGCAGTCGACAGTACTCCTACGAGCAGTACTTC